This TCR beta chain was sequenced in a study of tissue T cells after allogeneic stem cell transplantation. Study-wide results and caveats: Shared clones across patients were few; motif clustering revealed tissue-specific shared signatures. Limitations included a small, clinically heterogeneous cohort and limited sampling depth.

Time point specified: mouse harvest day 14 after allogeneic transplant. The graft held 10^6 splenic CD5+ T cells and 10^7 T-cell-depleted bone marrow cells. B6 (H2b) cells into BALB/c (H2d) mice; tissues taken at day 7 or 14. Sequencing of TCRbeta CDR3 at survey depth gave sequences and template counts. Assay: immunoSEQ multiplex PCR; the TCRdb copy retains only in-frame clones and omits some. The sample yields around 7,700 clones, 35% to 40% seen once. This clone qualifies as medium-sized. Its cognate antigen is unknown. Gene names are mouse gene names. The read ends 1 residue early relative to the CDR3; the germline J gene fills the gap. Germline trimming cut 3 bases from V and 6 bases from J; bases unmatched to any gene: 7. The CDR3 is made up of 14 amino acids. Germline CDR1 is NNHNN and CDR2 is SYGAGS (reference sequence).

The rearrangement uses TRBV13-2 and TRBJ2-7, with 9 bases that match TRBD2. The TCR was taken from a female BALB/c mouse given C57BL/6 T cells with graft-versus-host disease after an allogeneic hematopoietic cell transplant. The sequenced sample consisted of skin. Incomplete CDR3 DNA: TGTGCCAGCGGTGCGCCGGGACTGGGTTTTGAACAGTAC. This gives the protein CASGAPGLGFEQY. The whole CDR3 reads CASGAPGLGFEQYF.